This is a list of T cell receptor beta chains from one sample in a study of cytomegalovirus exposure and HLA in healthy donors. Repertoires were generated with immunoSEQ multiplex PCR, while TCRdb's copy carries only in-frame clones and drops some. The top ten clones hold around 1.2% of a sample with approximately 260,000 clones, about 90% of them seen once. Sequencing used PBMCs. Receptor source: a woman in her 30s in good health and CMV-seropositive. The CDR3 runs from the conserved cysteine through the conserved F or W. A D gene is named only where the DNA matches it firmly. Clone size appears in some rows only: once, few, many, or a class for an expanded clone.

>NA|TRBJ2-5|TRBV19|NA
TGTGCCAGTAGTATGCGGAGTAGCGTACAAGAGACCCAGTACTTC
CASSMRSSVQETQYF
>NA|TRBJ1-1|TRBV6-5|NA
TGTGCCAGCAGTAATTCCCAAGCGAACACTGAAGCTTTCTTT
CASSNSQANTEAFF
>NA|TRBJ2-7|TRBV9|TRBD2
TGTGCCAGCAGCGTAGAGAGACTAGCTGGCGAGCAGTACTTC
CASSVERLAGEQYF
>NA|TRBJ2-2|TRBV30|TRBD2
TGTGCCTGGACCCGAAATCCCGGACTAGCGAGCGGGGAGCTGTTTTTT
CAWTRNPGLASGELFF
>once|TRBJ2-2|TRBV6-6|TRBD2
TGTGCCATACATAAGCGGGAGGGAAACACCGGGGAGCTGTTTTTT
CAIHKREGNTGELFF
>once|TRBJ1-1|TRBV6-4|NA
TGTGCCAGCAGTGACTCGGTTGGTGGGGCCACTGAAGCTTTCTTT
CASSDSVGGATEAFF
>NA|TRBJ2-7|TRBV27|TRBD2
TGTGCCAGCAGCCCGCTAGCGGGGGCCTACGAGCAGTACTTC
CASSPLAGAYEQYF
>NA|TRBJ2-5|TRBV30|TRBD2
TGTGCCTGGAGTAACGGGAGGACTAGCGGGAGGGAGACCCAGTACTTC
CAWSNGRTSGRETQYF
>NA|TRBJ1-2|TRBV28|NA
TGTGCCAGCAGGCTTCTGGGGGGTGATGGCTACACCTTC
CASRLLGGDGYTF
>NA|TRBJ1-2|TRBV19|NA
TGTGCCAGTAGTATAGAACAGAGCCCTAACTATGGCTACACCTTC
CASSIEQSPNYGYTF
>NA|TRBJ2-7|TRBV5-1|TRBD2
TGCGCCAGCAGCTTGGCAGTAGCGGGCTACGAGCAGTACTTC
CASSLAVAGYEQYF
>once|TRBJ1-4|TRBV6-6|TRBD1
TGTGCCAGCAGTCTATTGACAGGGGGCGAGGATGAAAAACTGTTTTTT
CASSLLTGGEDEKLFF
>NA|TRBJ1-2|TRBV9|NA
TGTGCCAGCAGCGTATCGCGGGGGATTGGCGGCTACACCTTC
CASSVSRGIGGYTF
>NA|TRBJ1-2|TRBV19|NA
TGTGCCAGTAGTATTCAGTTGGGAGGCGGCTATGGCTACACCTTC
CASSIQLGGGYGYTF
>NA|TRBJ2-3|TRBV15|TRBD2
TGTGCCACCAGCAGGGATTTAGCGGGAGGTTTAGATACGCAGTATTTT
CATSRDLAGGLDTQYF
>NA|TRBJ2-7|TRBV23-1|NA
TGCGCCAGCAGCCAGGAAGGGGATAGCGGCTGCTACGAGCAGTACTTC
CASSQEGDSGCYEQYF
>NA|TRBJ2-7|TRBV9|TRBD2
TGTGCCAGCAGCGTGGGACTAGCGGAAGAGCAGTACTTC
CASSVGLAEEQYF
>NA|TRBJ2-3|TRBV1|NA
TGCACCAGCAGCCCCCGACCCCTAGCGGCCACAGATACGCAGTATTTT
CTSSPRPLAATDTQYF
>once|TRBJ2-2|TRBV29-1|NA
TGCAGCGTTGATGGGGCAGGTTCTACCGGGGAGCTGTTTTTT
CSVDGAGSTGELFF
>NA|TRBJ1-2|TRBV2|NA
TGTGCCAGCACCGACGGGGGGCGTTGGGGCTACACCTTC
CASTDGGRWGYTF
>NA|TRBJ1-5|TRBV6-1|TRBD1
TGTGCCAGCAGTCAGGGGGGACGGCCCCAGCATTTT
CASSQGGRPQHF
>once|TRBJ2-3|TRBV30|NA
TGTGCCTGGAGTGTATTAGGGTTGGGGGGTCCCACAGATACGCAGTATTTT
CAWSVLGLGGPTDTQYF
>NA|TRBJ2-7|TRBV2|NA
TGTGCCAGCAGGCAGGAGCGGAGCTCCTACGAGCAGTACTTC
CASRQERSSYEQYF
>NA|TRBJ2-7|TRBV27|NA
TGTGCCAGCAGTTTATTCGGGTACGGCTACGAGCAGTACTTC
CASSLFGYGYEQYF
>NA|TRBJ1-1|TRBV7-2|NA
TGTGCCAGCAGCTTAGTCCAAGGGGGTATGTGGGACACTGAAGCTTTCTTT
CASSLVQGGMWDTEAFF
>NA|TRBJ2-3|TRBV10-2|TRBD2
TGCGCCAGCAGTGAAGTCGGGAGGAGCACAGATACGCAGTATTTT
CASSEVGRSTDTQYF
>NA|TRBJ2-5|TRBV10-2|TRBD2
TGCGCCAGCAGGCACGGGACTAGCGGGAGGGAGGCGGAGACCCAGTACTTC
CASRHGTSGREAETQYF
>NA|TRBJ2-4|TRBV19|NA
TGTGCCAGTAGACAGACAGAGGACAAAAACATTCAGTACTTC
CASRQTEDKNIQYF
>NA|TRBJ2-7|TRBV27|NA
TGTGCCAGCAGTTTATTTGGGGGGAACTACGAGCAGTACTTC
CASSLFGGNYEQYF
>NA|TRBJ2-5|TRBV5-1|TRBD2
TGCGCCAGCCGAGGGGAACTAGCGGGGGTCGAGACCCAGTACTTC
CASRGELAGVETQYF
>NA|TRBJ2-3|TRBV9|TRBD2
TGTGCCAGCAGCGTAGTAGAGAGGAGGACTAGCGGAGCCCCAGATACGCAGTATTTT
CASSVVERRTSGAPDTQYF
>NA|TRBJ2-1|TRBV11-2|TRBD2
TGTGCCAGCAGCATCTCGAGCACCGGGACTAGTCGGAATGAGCAGTTCTTC
CASSISSTGTSRNEQFF
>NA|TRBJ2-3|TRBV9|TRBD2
TGTGCCAGCAGCGTATCTCAGGGACTAGCGGGAACTCCGGGGGATACGCAGTATTTT
CASSVSQGLAGTPGDTQYF
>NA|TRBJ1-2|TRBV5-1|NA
TGCGCCAGCAGCCCCGACAGTAACTATGGCTACACCTTC
CASSPDSNYGYTF
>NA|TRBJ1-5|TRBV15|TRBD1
TGTGCCACCAGCAGAGACAGGGGGCTTAATCAGCCCCAGCATTTT
CATSRDRGLNQPQHF
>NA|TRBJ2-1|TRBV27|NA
TGTGCCAGCAACTGGGGCCATTACAGACGCTCCTACAATGAGCAGTTCTTC
CASNWGHYRRSYNEQFF
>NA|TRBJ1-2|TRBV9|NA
TGTGCCAGCAGCGCCCAGGAAAACAACTATGGCTACACCTTC
CASSAQENNYGYTF
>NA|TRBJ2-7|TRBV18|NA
TGTGCCAGCTCACCCCAAACTAGTAGCGAGCAGTACTTC
CASSPQTSSEQYF
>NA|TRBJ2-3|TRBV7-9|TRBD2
TGTGCCAGCAGCTTCTTTGGACTAGCGGGAAGCACAGATACGCAGTATTTT
CASSFFGLAGSTDTQYF
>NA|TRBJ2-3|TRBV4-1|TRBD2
TGCGCCAGCAGCCAAGTTGCTAGCGGTAGCACAGATACGCAGTATTTT
CASSQVASGSTDTQYF
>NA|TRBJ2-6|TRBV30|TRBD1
TGTGCCTGGGCGGGACAGGGAGTCTTTGGGGCCAACGTCCTGACTTTC
CAWAGQGVFGANVLTF
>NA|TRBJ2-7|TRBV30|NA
TGTGCCTGGAGCGGGCAGGGATACGAGCAGTACTTC
CAWSGQGYEQYF
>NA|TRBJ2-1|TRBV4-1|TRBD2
TGCGCCAGCAGCCTCACAGTTCTCCTCGGGAGGGGCTGGAATGAGCAGTTCTTC
CASSLTVLLGRGWNEQFF
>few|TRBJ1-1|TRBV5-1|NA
TGCGCCAGCAGCTTCAAGGGGTGGAACACTGAAGCTTTCTTT
CASSFKGWNTEAFF
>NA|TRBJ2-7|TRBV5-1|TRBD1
TGCGCCAGCAGCTCTCCGTCGACAGGGGTCTCCTACGAGCAGTACTTC
CASSSPSTGVSYEQYF